The clone carrying this T cell receptor beta chain was found once. Its antigen is as yet unknown. It was at deep level that the assay was run. In the source study's methods: ImmunoSEQ yielded junction-only sequences lacking quality scores, so filtering differed. TCRdb keeps only in-frame clones here, not all; method: immunoSEQ multiplex PCR. That table furnishes V, J and clone size, whereas the DNA furnished D and trimming. Among hundreds of thousands of clones listed, around 96% were seen once. This record belongs to a study of shared clonotypes between healthy human individuals. Study outcomes and limitations: Approximately 5% was the fraction of naive CD4 clonotypes found shared across four donors.

It was CD45RO-negative cells, positively selected for CCR7, that made up naive CD8 cells, with terminally differentiated effector memory CD45RA+ cells excluded. The sequenced material came from naive CD8+ T cells sorted from blood. The source of this sequence is a woman in her twenties or thirties in good health.

This CDR3 is CASSHSGSRNYEQYF. Here the CDR3 DNA reads TGCGCCAGCAGTCACTCCGGGAGCCGCAATTACGAGCAGTACTTC. This chain links TRBV5-1 with TRBJ2-7; the D gene is possibly TRBD2 (6 bases). Germline V gives CDR1 SGHRS, CDR2 YFSETQ. This CDR3 spans 15 amino acids. The germline V and J ends were trimmed by 5 bases and 4 bases, with 19 bases remaining between them.